The count of the clone carrying this T cell receptor beta chain is one. Its antigen is as yet unknown. The PCR employed 60 Vbeta primers together with 13 Jbeta primers. Sequencing was performed with immunoSEQ multiplex PCR; in TCRdb, only in-frame clones are kept and a portion is missing. The sample includes 150,000 to 200,000 clones, around four fifths of them seen just once. The sample comes from a study of cytomegalovirus exposure and HLA in healthy donors. Findings and limits, study-wide: Earlier results showed most TCR beta V segments being productive about 87% or about 30% of the time.

This CDR3 region has 18 residues. Trimming cost V 0 bases and J 3 bases; bases outside gene matches: 6. CDR1 is SGHNT, CDR2 YYREEE, per germline (reference sequence). The TCR originated in a woman aged 40 to 50 in good health and CMV-seronegative. What was sequenced was PBMCs. The V and J genes are TRBV5-4 and TRBJ2-3; 14 nucleotides match TRBD2. The CDR3 loop is CASSLAGTSGSGTDTQYF. The CDR3 nucleotides read TGTGCCAGCAGCTTGGCCGGGACTAGCGGGAGTGGGACAGATACGCAGTATTTT.